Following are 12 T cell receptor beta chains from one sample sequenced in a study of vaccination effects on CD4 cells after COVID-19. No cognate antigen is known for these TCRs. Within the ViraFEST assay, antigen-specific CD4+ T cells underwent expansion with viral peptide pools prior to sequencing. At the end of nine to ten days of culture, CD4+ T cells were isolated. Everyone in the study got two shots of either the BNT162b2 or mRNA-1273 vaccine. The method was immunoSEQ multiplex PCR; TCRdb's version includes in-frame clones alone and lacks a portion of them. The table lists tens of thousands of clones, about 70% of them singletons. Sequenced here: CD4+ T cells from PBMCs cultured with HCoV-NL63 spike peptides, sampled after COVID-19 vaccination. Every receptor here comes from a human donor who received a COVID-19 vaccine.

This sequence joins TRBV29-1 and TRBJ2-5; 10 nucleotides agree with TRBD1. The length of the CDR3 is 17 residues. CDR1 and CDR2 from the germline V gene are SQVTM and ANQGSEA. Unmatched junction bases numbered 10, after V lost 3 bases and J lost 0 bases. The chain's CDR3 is CSVDGTGVTMYQETQYF. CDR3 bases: TGCAGCGTTGACGGGACAGGGGTCACTATGTACCAAGAGACCCAGTACTTC.

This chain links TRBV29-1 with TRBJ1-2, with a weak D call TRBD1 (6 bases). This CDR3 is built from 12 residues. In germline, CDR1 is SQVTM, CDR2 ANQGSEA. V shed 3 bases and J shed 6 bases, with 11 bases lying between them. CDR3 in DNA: TGCAGCGTTGATCGGCAGGGGAATGGCTACACCTTC. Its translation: CSVDRQGNGYTF.

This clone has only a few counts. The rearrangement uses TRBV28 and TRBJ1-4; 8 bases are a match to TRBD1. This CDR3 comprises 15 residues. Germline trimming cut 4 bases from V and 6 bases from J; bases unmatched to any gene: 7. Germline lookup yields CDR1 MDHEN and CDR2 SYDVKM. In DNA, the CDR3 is TGTGCCAGCAGTTCAGGGGGCTACCCGTATGAAAAACTGTTTTTT. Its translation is CASSSGGYPYEKLFF. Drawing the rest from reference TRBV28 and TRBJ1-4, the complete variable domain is DVKVTQSSRYLVKRTGEKVFLECVQDMDHENMFWYRQDPGLGLRLIYFSYDVKMKEKGDIPEGYSVSREKKERFSLILESASTNQTSMYLCASSSGGYPYEKLFFGSGTQLSVL.

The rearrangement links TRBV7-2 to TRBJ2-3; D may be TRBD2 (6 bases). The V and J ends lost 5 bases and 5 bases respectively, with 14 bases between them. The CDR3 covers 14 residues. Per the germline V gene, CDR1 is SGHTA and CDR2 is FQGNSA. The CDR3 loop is CASSAGFGGDTQYF. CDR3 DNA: TGTGCCAGCAGCGCGGGATTTGGTGGAGATACGCAGTATTTT.

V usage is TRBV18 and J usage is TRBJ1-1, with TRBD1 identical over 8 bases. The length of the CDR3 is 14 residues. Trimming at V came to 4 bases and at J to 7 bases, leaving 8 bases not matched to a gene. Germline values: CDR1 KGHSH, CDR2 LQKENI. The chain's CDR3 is CASSLGQGWSEAFF. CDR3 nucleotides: TGTGCCAGCTCACTCGGACAGGGTTGGAGTGAAGCTTTCTTT. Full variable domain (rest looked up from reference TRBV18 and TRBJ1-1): NAGVMQNPRHLVRRRGQEARLRCSPMKGHSHVYWYRQLPEEGLKFMVYLQKENIIDESGMPKERFSAEFPKEGPSILRIQQVVRGDSAAYFCASSLGQGWSEAFFGQGTRLTVV.

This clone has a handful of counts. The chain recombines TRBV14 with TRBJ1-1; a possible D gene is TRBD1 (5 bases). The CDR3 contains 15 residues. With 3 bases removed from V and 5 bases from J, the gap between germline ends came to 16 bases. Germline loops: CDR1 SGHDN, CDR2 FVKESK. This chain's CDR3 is CASSQSRGWGTEAFF. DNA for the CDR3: TGTGCCAGCAGCCAGTCGAGAGGATGGGGGACTGAAGCTTTCTTT.

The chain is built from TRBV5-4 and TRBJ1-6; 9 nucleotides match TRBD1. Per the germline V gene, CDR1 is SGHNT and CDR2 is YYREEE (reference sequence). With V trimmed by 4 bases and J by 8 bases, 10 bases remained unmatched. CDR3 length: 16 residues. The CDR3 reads CASSRPGQGRHSPLHF. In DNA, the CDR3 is TGTGCCAGCAGCCGACCCGGACAGGGGAGGCATTCACCCCTCCACTTT.

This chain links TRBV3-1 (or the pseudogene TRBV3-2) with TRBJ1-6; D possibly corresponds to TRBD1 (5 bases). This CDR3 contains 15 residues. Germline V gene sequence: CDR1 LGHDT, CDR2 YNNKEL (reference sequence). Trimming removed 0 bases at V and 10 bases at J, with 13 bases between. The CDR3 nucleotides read TGTGCCAGCAGCCAAGATGTCCAGGGATGGTCACCCCTCCACTTT. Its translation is CASSQDVQGWSPLHF.

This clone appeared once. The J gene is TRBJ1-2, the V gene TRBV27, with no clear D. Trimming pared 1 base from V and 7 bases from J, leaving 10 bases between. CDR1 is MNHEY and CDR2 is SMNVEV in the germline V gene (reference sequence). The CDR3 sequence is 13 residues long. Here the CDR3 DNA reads TGTGCCAGCAGTTTATATGGTACATCTGGCTACACCTTC. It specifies CASSLYGTSGYTF.

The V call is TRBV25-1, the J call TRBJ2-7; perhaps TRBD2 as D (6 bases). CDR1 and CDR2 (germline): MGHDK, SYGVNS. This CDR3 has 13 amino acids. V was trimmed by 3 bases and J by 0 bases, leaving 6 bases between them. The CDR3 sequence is CASSDSGSYEQYF. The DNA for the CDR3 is TGTGCCAGCAGTGATAGCGGCTCCTACGAGCAGTACTTC.

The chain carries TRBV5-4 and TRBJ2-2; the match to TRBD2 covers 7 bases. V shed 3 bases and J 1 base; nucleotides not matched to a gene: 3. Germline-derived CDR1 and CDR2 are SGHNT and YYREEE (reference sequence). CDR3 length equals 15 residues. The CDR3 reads CASSWGGENTGELFF. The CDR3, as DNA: TGTGCCAGCAGCTGGGGGGGGGAGAACACCGGGGAGCTGTTTTTT.

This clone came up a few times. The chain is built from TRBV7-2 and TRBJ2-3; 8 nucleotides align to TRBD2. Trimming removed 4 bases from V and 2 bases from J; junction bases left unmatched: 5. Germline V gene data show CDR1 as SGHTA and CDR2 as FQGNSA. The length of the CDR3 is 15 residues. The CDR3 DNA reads TGTGCCAGCAGCTGGCGAGCGGGGGACACAGATACGCAGTATTTT. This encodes CASSWRAGDTDTQYF.